This T cell receptor (beta chain) came from a study of shared clonotypes between healthy human individuals. Regarding the study as a whole: Around 5% was the fraction of naive CD4 clonotypes found shared across a handful of donors.

Some clones are missing from TCRdb's copy, which holds only in-frame ones; the method was immunoSEQ multiplex PCR. The table shows under 600,000 clones, with 98% occurring only once. Remarks on this clone: Antigen: not known.

V was pared by 5 bases and J by 2 bases, with 10 bases between. Germline-derived CDR1 and CDR2 are LNHDA and SQIVND (reference sequence). The CDR3 loop spans 14 amino acids. Terminally differentiated effector memory CD45RA+ cells were excluded by CCR7 positive selection of CD45RO-negative cells. Source material: naive CD8+ T cells sorted from blood. The genes are TRBV19 and TRBJ1-5; unclear D gene. The TCR originated in a man aged 30-40 years in good health. Here the CDR3 reads CASSLAGGNQPQHF. The CDR3 bases are TGTGCCAGTAGTCTGGCAGGCGGCAATCAGCCCCAGCATTTT.